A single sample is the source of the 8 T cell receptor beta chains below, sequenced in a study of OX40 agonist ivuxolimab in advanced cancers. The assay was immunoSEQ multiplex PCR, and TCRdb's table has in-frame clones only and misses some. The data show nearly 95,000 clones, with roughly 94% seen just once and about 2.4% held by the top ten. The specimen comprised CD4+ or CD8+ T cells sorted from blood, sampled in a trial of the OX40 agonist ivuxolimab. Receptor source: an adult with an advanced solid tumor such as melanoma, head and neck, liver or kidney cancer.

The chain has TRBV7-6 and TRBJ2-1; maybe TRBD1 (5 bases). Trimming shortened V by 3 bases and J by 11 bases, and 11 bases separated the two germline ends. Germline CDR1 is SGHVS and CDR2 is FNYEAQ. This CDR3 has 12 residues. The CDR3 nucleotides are TGTGCCAGCAGCTTCCGGGCGGACAAGCAGTTCTTC. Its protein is CASSFRADKQFF.

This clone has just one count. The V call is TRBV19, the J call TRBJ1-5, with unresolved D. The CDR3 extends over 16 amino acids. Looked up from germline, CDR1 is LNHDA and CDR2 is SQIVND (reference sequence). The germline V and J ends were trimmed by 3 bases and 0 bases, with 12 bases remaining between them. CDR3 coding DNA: TGTGCCAGTAGTATGGAAACGGAATATAGCAATCAGCCCCAGCATTTT. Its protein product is CASSMETEYSNQPQHF.

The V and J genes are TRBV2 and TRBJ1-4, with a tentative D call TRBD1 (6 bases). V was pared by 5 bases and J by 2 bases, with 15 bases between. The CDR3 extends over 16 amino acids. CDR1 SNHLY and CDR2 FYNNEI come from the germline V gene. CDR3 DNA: TGTGCCAGCAGTCGGACAGCGTCGGTTACTAATGAAAAACTGTTTTTT. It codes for CASSRTASVTNEKLFF.

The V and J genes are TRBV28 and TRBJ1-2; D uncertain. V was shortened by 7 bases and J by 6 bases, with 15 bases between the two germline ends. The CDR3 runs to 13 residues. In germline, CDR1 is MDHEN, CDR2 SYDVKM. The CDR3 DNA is TGTGCCAGCAACCCCCGGGATTGGGATGGCTACACCTTC. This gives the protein CASNPRDWDGYTF.

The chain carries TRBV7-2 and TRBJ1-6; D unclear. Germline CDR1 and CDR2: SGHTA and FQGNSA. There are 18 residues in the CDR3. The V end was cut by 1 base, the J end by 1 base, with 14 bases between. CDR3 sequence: CASSLVAPEGSYNSPLHF. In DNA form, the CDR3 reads TGTGCCAGCAGCTTAGTGGCCCCAGAAGGATCCTATAATTCACCCCTCCACTTT.

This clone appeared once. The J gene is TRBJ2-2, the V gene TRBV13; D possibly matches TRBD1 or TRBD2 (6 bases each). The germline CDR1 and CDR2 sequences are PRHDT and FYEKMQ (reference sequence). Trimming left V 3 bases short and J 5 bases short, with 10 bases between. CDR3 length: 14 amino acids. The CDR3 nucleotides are TGTGCCAGCAGCTTTGGAGGGGGGACCGGGGAGCTGTTTTTT. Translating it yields CASSFGGGTGELFF.

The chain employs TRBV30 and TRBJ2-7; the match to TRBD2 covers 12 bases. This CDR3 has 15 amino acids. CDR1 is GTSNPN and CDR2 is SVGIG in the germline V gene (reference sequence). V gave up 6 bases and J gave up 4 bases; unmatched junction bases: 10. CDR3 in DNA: TGTGCCTGTTTGGGACTAGCGGGCCTTAAATACGAGCAGTACTTC. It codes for CACLGLAGLKYEQYF.

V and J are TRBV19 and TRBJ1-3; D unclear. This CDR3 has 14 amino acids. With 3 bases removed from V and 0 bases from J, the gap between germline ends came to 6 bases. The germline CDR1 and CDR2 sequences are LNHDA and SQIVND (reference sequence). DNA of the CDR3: TGTGCCAGTAGTATCTGGGGCTCTGGAAACACCATATATTTT. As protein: CASSIWGSGNTIYF.